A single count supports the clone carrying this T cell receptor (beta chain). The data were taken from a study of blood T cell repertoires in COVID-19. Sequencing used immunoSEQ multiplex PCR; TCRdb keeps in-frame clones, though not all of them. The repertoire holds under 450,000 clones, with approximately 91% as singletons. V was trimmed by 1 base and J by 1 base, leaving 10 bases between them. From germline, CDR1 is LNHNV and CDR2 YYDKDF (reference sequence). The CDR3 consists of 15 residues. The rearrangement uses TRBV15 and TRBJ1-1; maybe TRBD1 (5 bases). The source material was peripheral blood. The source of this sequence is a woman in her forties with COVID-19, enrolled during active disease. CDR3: CATSRGQGSNTEAFF. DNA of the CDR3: TGTGCCACCAGCAGAGGGCAGGGATCGAACACTGAAGCTTTCTTT.